Presented here are 29 T cell receptor beta chains from one specimen sequenced in a study of OX40 agonist ivuxolimab in advanced cancers. TCRdb keeps only in-frame clones here, not all; method: immunoSEQ multiplex PCR. Among approximately 69,000 clones listed, approximately 86% were seen once. Sequencing used CD4+ or CD8+ T cells sorted from blood, obtained in a trial of the OX40 agonist ivuxolimab. The receptors shown here come from an adult with an advanced solid tumor such as melanoma, head and neck, liver or kidney cancer.

The chain combines TRBV30 with TRBJ1-4; D might be TRBD1 (5 bases). Trimming pared 2 bases from V and 3 bases from J, leaving 13 bases between. The CDR3 length is 15 residues. Germline V lookup: CDR1 GTSNPN, CDR2 SVGIG (reference sequence). Written as DNA, the CDR3 is TGTGCCTGGAGTTCAGGGAACCCAGCTAATGAAAAACTGTTTTTT. It codes for CAWSSGNPANEKLFF.

V is TRBV18 and J is TRBJ1-5; TRBD1 is a possible D gene (5 bases). Between the trimmed V and J ends, which lost 0 bases and 2 bases, there was a span of 14 bases. This CDR3 is built from 17 residues. Germline CDR1 KGHSH, CDR2 LQKENI. For the CDR3, the DNA is TGTGCCAGCTCACCACCCGGGGGGGGTGGGGGCAATCAGCCCCAGCATTTT. It specifies CASSPPGGGGGNQPQHF.

The V gene is TRBV5-1, the J gene TRBJ2-1, with 13 bases identical to TRBD2. V lost 0 bases to trimming and J lost 4 bases; unmatched junction nucleotides: 1. The CDR3 is made up of 16 amino acids. Per germline, CDR1 SGHRS and CDR2 YFSETQ. CDR3 region: CASSLGTSGGYNEQFF. As DNA, the CDR3 is TGCGCCAGCAGCTTGGGGACTAGCGGGGGATACAATGAGCAGTTCTTC.

This rearrangement joins TRBV27 to TRBJ2-2; D not certain. The germline V gene encodes CDR1 MNHEY and CDR2 SMNVEV (reference sequence). V was cut by 6 bases and J by 8 bases, with 7 bases left in between. CDR3 length: 11 amino acids. Here the CDR3 reads CASRDRGELFF. DNA of the CDR3: TGTGCCAGCAGGGATCGTGGGGAGCTGTTTTTT.

This clone was observed a handful of times. The chain joins TRBV29-1 to TRBJ2-5; perhaps TRBD2 as D (6 bases). The CDR3 is 13 residues long. Trimming left V 7 bases short and J 5 bases short, with 17 bases between. Germline-derived CDR1 and CDR2 are SQVTM and ANQGSEA. CDR3 residues: CSARKFRGETQYF. The CDR3 DNA reads TGCAGCGCTCGAAAATTTCGGGGGGAGACCCAGTACTTC. The entire variable domain, with the rest obtained from reference TRBV29-1 and TRBJ2-5, is as follows: SAVISQKPSRDICQRGTSLTIQCQVDSQVTMMFWYRQQPGQSLTLIATANQGSEATYESGFVIDKFPISRPNLTFSTLTVSNMSPEDSSIYLCSARKFRGETQYFGPGTRLLVL.

This chain joins TRBV6-5 and TRBJ1-2, with D perhaps matching TRBD1 (5 bases). V lost 7 bases, J lost 5 bases, and 14 bases lay in between. The CDR3 runs 13 residues. CDR1 and CDR2 from the germline V gene are MNHEY and SVGAGI. This CDR3 reads CASTGYEGYGYTF. CDR3 sequence (DNA): TGTGCCAGCACGGGGTATGAGGGGTATGGCTACACCTTC.

V and J are TRBV10-3 and TRBJ1-3, with D unresolved. The length of the CDR3 is 15 residues. Germline CDR1 and CDR2: ENHRY and SYGVKD. Trimming shortened V by 0 bases and J by 0 bases, and 6 bases separated the two germline ends. CDR3 nucleotides: TGTGCCATCAGTGAGTCTGGGAGCTCTGGAAACACCATATATTTT. This translates into CAISESGSSGNTIYF.

The rearrangement links TRBV7-2 to TRBJ2-1; perhaps TRBD2 as D (6 bases). CDR3 length equals 15 residues. CDR1 and CDR2 (germline): SGHTA, FQGNSA. The ends were cut back, 5 bases at V and 8 bases at J, with 19 bases in the middle. This CDR3 is CASSPSTGVWDEQFF. The CDR3 DNA follows: TGTGCCAGCAGCCCGAGTACGGGAGTGTGGGATGAGCAGTTCTTC.

The V gene is TRBV19, the J gene TRBJ1-2; no firm D call. This CDR3 has 16 residues. Trimming left V 3 bases short and J 0 bases short, with 14 bases between. CDR1 LNHDA and CDR2 SQIVND come from the germline V gene (reference sequence). CDR3 loop: CASSIAGISANYGYTF. CDR3 DNA sequence: TGTGCCAGTAGTATCGCAGGTATTTCAGCTAACTATGGCTACACCTTC.

The chain combines TRBV5-8 with TRBJ2-7; TRBD1 matches 7 bases. CDR1 SGHTS and CDR2 YDEGEE come from the germline V gene. With 4 bases clipped from V and 2 bases from J, the junction kept 6 bases outside the gene matches. The CDR3 extends over 14 amino acids. CDR3 nucleotide sequence: TGTGCCAGCAGCACGGCCGGGACAGCCTACGAGCAGTACTTC. Protein product: CASSTAGTAYEQYF.

V usage is TRBV7-8 and J usage is TRBJ2-5; D may be TRBD1 (6 bases). This CDR3 contains 13 residues. The germline V gene has CDR1 SGHVS and CDR2 FQNEAQ. Trimming left V 4 bases short and J 5 bases short, with 11 bases between. The CDR3 nucleotides are TGTGCCAGCAGCTCAGTTACAGGGGAGACCCAGTACTTC. Translating it yields CASSSVTGETQYF.

The chain recombines TRBV27 with TRBJ2-3; D unresolved. The V end lost 5 bases, the J end lost 4 bases, and 16 bases lay between the germline ends. CDR3 length equals 15 residues. The germline gives CDR1 MNHEY, CDR2 SMNVEV (reference sequence). The CDR3 coding sequence is TGTGCCAGCAGTACAACGGCCCGCGTCTCAGATACGCAGTATTTT. This translates into CASSTTARVSDTQYF.

Remarks on this clone: A junction boundary mismatches the germline segment, possibly from a read error. The chain links TRBV7-7 to TRBJ2-5; 7 bases match TRBD2. The V gene's germline CDR1 is SSHAT and CDR2 FNYEAQ (reference sequence). The CDR3 sequence is 14 residues long. CDR3 sequence: CASSLRRGFETQYF. For the CDR3, the DNA is TGTGCTAGCAGCTTGAGGCGGGGGTTCGAGACCCAGTACTTC. Full variable domain (rest looked up from reference TRBV7-7 and TRBJ2-5): GAGVSQSPRYKVTKRGQDVTLRCDPISSHATLYWYQQALGQGPEFLTYFNYEAQPDKSGLPSDRFSAERPEGSISTLTIQRTEQRDSAMYRCASSLRRGFETQYFGPGTRLLVL.

The rearrangement links TRBV7-9 to TRBJ2-2; D is undetermined. CDR3 length equals 14 residues. Germline V gene sequence: CDR1 SEHNR, CDR2 FQNEAQ (reference sequence). V was pared by 5 bases and J by 3 bases, with 10 bases between. The CDR3 bases are TGTGCCAGCAGCCTCGACACCTACACCGGGGAGCTGTTTTTT. Translation gives CASSLDTYTGELFF.

CDR3 protein: CASSPYIGGVYEQYF. CDR3 DNA sequence: TGTGCCAGCAGCCCGTATATAGGGGGCGTATACGAGCAGTACTTC. This chain joins TRBV13 and TRBJ2-7; 7 bases line up with TRBD1. CDR1 and CDR2 from the germline V gene are PRHDT and FYEKMQ (reference sequence). CDR3 length equals 15 residues. V dropped 5 bases and J dropped 4; count of bases not matched to a gene: 11.

The rearrangement links TRBV11-2 to TRBJ2-5, with D perhaps assigned TRBD1 or TRBD2 (6 bases each). CDR3 length: 16 amino acids. Germline CDR1 SGHAT, CDR2 FQNNGV. The ends were cut back, 4 bases at V and 8 bases at J, with 23 bases in the middle. This CDR3 reads CASSSGSVGGGGTQYF. The CDR3 nucleotides are TGTGCCAGCAGCTCCGGAAGTGTGGGGGGCGGAGGAACCCAGTACTTC.

The rearrangement links TRBV28 to TRBJ2-5; D gene ambiguous. The CDR3 totals 12 residues. CDR1 and CDR2 from the germline V gene are MDHEN and SYDVKM. Trimming pared 3 bases from V and 4 bases from J, leaving 6 bases between. This chain's CDR3 is CASSLNGETQYF. CDR3 nucleotides: TGTGCCAGCAGTTTGAATGGAGAGACCCAGTACTTC.

The V gene is TRBV30, the J gene TRBJ1-1; TRBD1 might be the D (6 bases). The V end lost 4 bases, the J end lost 4 bases, and 16 bases lay between the germline ends. Germline V CDR1 and CDR2: GTSNPN, SVGIG (reference sequence). The CDR3 sequence is 14 residues long. The CDR3 region has the DNA TGTGCCTGGAAGAGGGGGGGAGGCAGCACTGAAGCTTTCTTT. Encoded protein: CAWKRGGGSTEAFF.

The chain combines TRBV10-3 with TRBJ1-1; D not resolved. V lost 3 bases and J 1 base, leaving 6 bases between the germline ends. The length of the CDR3 is 13 residues. The germline V gene encodes CDR1 ENHRY and CDR2 SYGVKD. CDR3 sequence (DNA): TGTGCCATCAGTGAATGGGGGAACACTGAAGCTTTCTTT. Amino acids: CAISEWGNTEAFF.

This clone has just one count. J is TRBJ1-4 and V is TRBV4-3; TRBD1 aligns across 8 bases. V shed 2 bases, J shed 8 bases, and the junction held 10 bases outside the gene matches. The CDR3 loop spans 16 amino acids. Germline lookup yields CDR1 LGHNA and CDR2 YSLEER. The CDR3 loop is CASSQSTLRTGEKLFF. CDR3 DNA sequence: TGCGCCAGCAGCCAATCGACCTTAAGGACAGGGGAAAAACTGTTTTTT.

V and J are TRBV2 and TRBJ1-1; the match to TRBD1 covers 7 bases. The germline V gene has CDR1 SNHLY and CDR2 FYNNEI. CDR3 size: 15 residues. The J segment lost 3 bases and the V segment lost 5 bases, leaving 9 bases of the junction unmatched. This chain's CDR3 is CASSPRRQGYTEAFF. The CDR3 coding sequence is TGTGCCAGCAGTCCCAGACGACAGGGCTACACTGAAGCTTTCTTT.

The chain links TRBV6-5 to TRBJ2-2, with TRBD2 identical over 7 bases. The CDR3 contains 14 residues. The trim removed 9 bases at V and 1 base at J, leaving 5 bases unmatched. Germline V gene lookup returns CDR1 MNHEY and CDR2 SVGAGI. The CDR3 sequence: CASQRDGNTGELFF. CDR3 DNA: TGTGCCAGTCAGCGGGACGGGAACACCGGGGAGCTGTTTTTT.

This chain joins TRBV5-4 and TRBJ2-5; 14 nucleotides line up with TRBD2. Germline loops: CDR1 SGHNT, CDR2 YYREEE (reference sequence). Losses at the gene ends were 3 bases for V and 1 base for J; bases not matched to a gene: 2. There are 16 residues in the CDR3. The CDR3 region is CASSSGLAGGQETQYF. CDR3 DNA sequence: TGTGCCAGCAGCTCCGGACTAGCGGGGGGCCAAGAGACCCAGTACTTC.

V is TRBV6-1 and J is TRBJ1-1; D unresolved. The CDR3 has 13 residues. Germline loops: CDR1 MNHNS, CDR2 SASEGT. Trimming pared 10 bases from V and 1 base from J, leaving 13 bases between. CDR3 in DNA: TGTGCCACATCTAGGGTCCAGAACACTGAAGCTTTCTTT. This codes for CATSRVQNTEAFF.

This clone was picked up one time. This chain uses TRBV5-1 with TRBJ2-1, with D possibly TRBD1 on 6 matching bases. The CDR3 runs to 15 residues. V was clipped by 6 bases and J by 6 bases, with 19 bases between them. CDR1 and CDR2 (germline): SGHRS, YFSETQ. CDR3 in amino acids: CASTRARQAGNEQFF. The CDR3 bases are TGCGCCAGCACTAGGGCCCGACAGGCGGGCAATGAGCAGTTCTTC.

This clone was seen a few times. The chain is built from TRBV30 and TRBJ2-3; 7 bases map to TRBD2. With 0 bases clipped from V and 1 base from J, the junction kept 10 bases outside the gene matches. Germline assignment: CDR1 GTSNPN and CDR2 SVGIG (reference sequence). The CDR3 has 17 residues. CDR3 nucleotide sequence: TGTGCCTGGAGTGTAGGTTCAGCGGGATTGGGCACAGATACGCAGTATTTT. Its translation is CAWSVGSAGLGTDTQYF.

The rearrangement joins TRBV28 to TRBJ1-3; TRBD1 matches 7 bases. Germline-derived CDR1 and CDR2 are MDHEN and SYDVKM. The CDR3 is made up of 14 amino acids. V shed 8 bases, J shed 0 bases, and the junction held 4 bases outside the gene matches. The CDR3 region is CASRSGGSGNTIYF. The CDR3 DNA reads TGTGCCAGCCGATCAGGGGGCTCTGGAAACACCATATATTTT.

V gene TRBV7-2 combines with J gene TRBJ2-2; the D is unclear. This CDR3 comprises 13 residues. Trimming removed 5 bases from V and 5 bases from J, with 9 bases in between. Germline values: CDR1 SGHTA, CDR2 FQGNSA. In DNA, the CDR3 is TGTGCCAGCAGCCCTCCTCATACCGGGGAGCTGTTTTTT. It encodes CASSPPHTGELFF.

J is TRBJ1-3 and V is TRBV5-4; 8 bases are shared with TRBD1. V shed 4 bases, J shed 5 bases, and the junction held 8 bases outside the gene matches. Per germline, CDR1 SGHNT and CDR2 YYREEE (reference sequence). The CDR3 is 15 amino acids. CDR3 region: CASSPQTGGRNTIYF. As DNA, the CDR3 is TGTGCCAGCAGCCCCCAAACAGGGGGTCGAAACACCATATATTTT.